A single sample is the source of the 7 T cell receptor beta chains below, sequenced in a study of CD8 T cells in ankylosing spondylitis. TCRdb reprocessed the 5' RACE reads with MiXCR, giving one entry per CDR3 protein. Among about 840,000 distinct CDR3 sequences, about 10% were seen once, and the ten largest hold under 0.6%. These receptors' antigens are unknown. Study conclusions and caveats: The study identified a TCR beta motif of eight highly homologous variants that appeared characteristic of ankylosing spondylitis blood.

Sequencing was done on a sample of blood, either unsorted or a sorted T cell fraction (not recorded which). The receptors here all came from a male donor with ankylosing spondylitis.

Of note for this clonotype: A much larger clone sits a single nucleotide away, making a read error possible. The V gene is TRBV7-9, the J gene TRBJ2-2, with 10 bases aligning to TRBD1. The CDR3 is 15 amino acids. V was clipped by 3 bases and J by 3 bases; unmatched bases: 1. From germline, CDR1 is SEHNR and CDR2 FQNEAQ (reference sequence). CDR3 in amino acids: CASSFGTGDTGELFF. The CDR3 nucleotides are TGTGCCAGCAGCTTTGGGACAGGGGACACCGGGGAGCTGTTTTTT.

J is TRBJ2-5 and V is TRBV20-1; TRBD2 matches at 11 bases. The J segment lost 7 bases and the V segment lost 7 bases, leaving 14 bases of the junction unmatched. Germline values: CDR1 DFQATT, CDR2 SNEGSKA (reference sequence). The CDR3 has 15 residues. CDR3: CSGTSGSGALGTQYF. As DNA, the CDR3 is TGCAGTGGGACTAGCGGGTCCGGGGCCCTAGGGACCCAGTACTTC.

This chain links TRBV20-1 with TRBJ2-6, with 8 bases aligning to TRBD1. Germline V gene lookup returns CDR1 DFQATT and CDR2 SNEGSKA (reference sequence). V shed 6 bases, J shed 4 bases, and the junction held 5 bases outside the gene matches. CDR3 size: 14 residues. CDR3 in amino acids: CSADRADGANVLTF. In DNA form, the CDR3 reads TGCAGTGCGGACAGGGCGGACGGGGCCAACGTCCTGACTTTC.

The CDR3 region has the DNA TGTGCCAGCAGTTACCATGCGACTAGCCGGGGCTACGAGCAGTACTTC. Its translation: CASSYHATSRGYEQYF. The chain has TRBV6-7 and TRBJ2-7; 7 bases agree with TRBD2. TRBV6-7 is an open reading frame whose function is uncertain. The CDR3 sequence is 16 residues long. The J segment lost 3 bases and the V segment lost 2 bases, leaving 10 bases of the junction unmatched.

The V call is TRBV5-1, the J call TRBJ2-7, with TRBD2 matching 13 bases. The CDR3 is made up of 16 amino acids. V lost 0 bases and J lost 6; bases outside the gene matches: 6. Per the germline V gene, CDR1 is SGHRS and CDR2 is YFSETQ. CDR3 coding DNA: TGCGCCAGCAGCTTGGGACTAGCGGGAGGACCGGGCGAGCAGTACTTC. Translation: CASSLGLAGGPGEQYF.

This clonotype was picked up a small number of times. This chain connects TRBV28 to TRBJ2-7; 10 nucleotides align to TRBD2. Germline V lookup: CDR1 MDHEN, CDR2 SYDVKM. This CDR3 comprises 15 residues. J gave up 0 bases and V 5 bases, and 4 bases lay outside the gene matches. The CDR3 DNA sequence: TGTGCCAGCAGTCTAGCGGGGGCCAGCTCCTACGAGCAGTACTTC. It encodes CASSLAGASSYEQYF. The entire variable domain, with the rest obtained from reference TRBV28 and TRBJ2-7, is as follows: DVKVTQSSRYLVKRTGEKVFLECVQDMDHENMFWYRQDPGLGLRLIYFSYDVKMKEKGDIPEGYSVSREKKERFSLILESASTNQTSMYLCASSLAGASSYEQYFGPGTRLTVT.

This clonotype came up a few times. This chain links TRBV7-8 with TRBJ2-1, with 7 bases aligning to TRBD1. Germline CDR1 SGHVS, CDR2 FQNEAQ. This CDR3 has 15 residues. The V gene end was trimmed by 5 bases and the J gene end by 8 bases; junction bases not matched to a gene: 12. The CDR3 loop reads CASSRQGYMSHEQFF. The CDR3 bases are TGTGCCAGCAGCCGACAGGGCTACATGTCCCATGAGCAGTTCTTC.